These 26 T cell receptor beta chains came from one sample sequenced in a study of beta chain features in type 1 diabetes. Findings of the study overall: Within each of all four CD4+ subsets, Type 1 diabetes patients had TCRB CDR3s that were moderately but significantly shorter.

For these receptors, no antigen is known. Every bit of the isolated RNA underwent reverse transcription, so sequencing read expressed TCRB transcripts. Profiling relied on immunoSEQ multiplex PCR, and the TCRdb table lists in-frame clones only, not all of them. The table has roughly 230,000 clones, approximately 10% seen once; the top ten hold 0.017%. Sequencing was performed on naive CD4+ T cells from blood. The receptors come from a man younger than 45 with type 1 diabetes.

J is TRBJ2-1 and V is TRBV18, with 7 bases that match TRBD1. The CDR3 loop spans 14 amino acids. The junction had 10 bases not matched to a gene; V was cut back by 4 bases and J by 10 bases. Germline values: CDR1 KGHSH, CDR2 LQKENI. CDR3 protein: CASSRESTGREQFF. DNA of the CDR3: TGTGCCAGCTCACGAGAGTCGACAGGGCGGGAGCAGTTCTTC.

The sample holds a few counts of this clone. The CDR3 loop reads CASSWTGQETQYF. The CDR3 coding sequence is TGTGCCAGCAGCTGGACAGGACAAGAGACCCAGTACTTC. This chain joins TRBV5-5 and TRBJ2-5, with 7 bases identical to TRBD1. V shed 3 bases and J 2 bases; nucleotides not matched to a gene: 1. The CDR3 consists of 13 residues. Germline loops: CDR1 SGHKS, CDR2 YYEKEE (reference sequence).

The gene calls are TRBV7-9 and TRBJ2-2; no clear D gene. Per the germline V gene, CDR1 is SEHNR and CDR2 is FQNEAQ (reference sequence). The CDR3 is 14 amino acids. V gave up 5 bases and J gave up 0 bases, with 7 bases separating them. The CDR3 here is CASSIGPNTGELFF. As DNA, the CDR3 is TGTGCCAGCAGCATTGGGCCGAACACCGGGGAGCTGTTTTTT. Full variable domain (outside the CDR3, taken from reference TRBV7-9 and TRBJ2-2): DTGVSQNPRHKITKRGQNVTFRCDPISEHNRLYWYRQTLGQGPEFLTYFQNEAQLEKSRLLSDRFSAERPKGSFSTLEIQRTEQGDSAMYLCASSIGPNTGELFFGEGSRLTVL.

This clone was seen more than once but under ten times. This chain joins TRBV19 and TRBJ1-5; 12 bases map to TRBD1. Germline trimming cut 5 bases from V and 3 bases from J; bases unmatched to any gene: 2. Germline CDR1 is LNHDA and CDR2 is SQIVND (reference sequence). The CDR3 loop spans 15 amino acids. The CDR3 DNA reads TGTGCCAGTAGTCCGGGACAGGGGGCCAATCAGCCCCAGCATTTT. Residues: CASSPGQGANQPQHF.

This chain links TRBV5-1 with TRBJ2-5; 8 positions agree with TRBD1. V was clipped by 3 bases and J by 5 bases; unmatched bases: 6. Germline V lookup: CDR1 SGHRS, CDR2 YFSETQ. CDR3 length: 14 amino acids. The CDR3 DNA sequence: TGCGCCAGCAGCTATCAGGGGGCGCTTGAGACCCAGTACTTC. The encoded protein is CASSYQGALETQYF.

On this clone itself: The limits of the CDR3 on the DNA are not certain, so only TCRdb's listed CDR3 is given. The rearrangement uses TRBV28 and TRBJ1-4. Germline V gives CDR1 MDHEN, CDR2 SYDVKM. 11 amino acids form the CDR3, both terminal residues included. This chain's CDR3 is CASSLRGNCFF.

This clone was seen a few times. This chain joins TRBV9 and TRBJ2-7, with 12 bases lining up with TRBD1. The CDR3 has 16 amino acids. J lost 5 bases, V lost 2 bases, and 8 bases had no gene match. Germline V gene lookup returns CDR1 SGDLS and CDR2 YYNGEE. Here the CDR3 reads CASSVGTGGAAHEQYF. The CDR3 DNA reads as TGTGCCAGCAGCGTCGGGACAGGGGGCGCGGCGCACGAGCAGTACTTC.

The chain combines TRBV7-9 with TRBJ2-1, with D hard to call. Trimming took 0 bases from V and 4 from J, leaving 7 bases between them. The CDR3 loop spans 14 amino acids. CDR1 is SEHNR and CDR2 is FQNEAQ in the germline V gene (reference sequence). CDR3: CASSLASQYNEQFF. The CDR3 DNA sequence: TGTGCCAGCAGCTTAGCGTCCCAATACAATGAGCAGTTCTTC.

The chain links TRBV19 to TRBJ2-5, with D perhaps matching TRBD2 (6 bases). The CDR3 has 13 amino acids. Germline assignment: CDR1 LNHDA and CDR2 SQIVND (reference sequence). V lost 9 bases, J lost 5 bases, and 16 bases lay in between. CDR3 DNA: TGTGCCAGCCGGGACTCAAAGAGCGAGACCCAGTACTTC. It translates to CASRDSKSETQYF. Combining the CDR3 with reference TRBV19 and TRBJ2-5 gives the whole variable domain DGGITQSPKYLFRKEGQNVTLSCEQNLNHDAMYWYRQDPGQGLRLIYYSQIVNDFQKGDIAEGYSVSREKKESFPLTVTSAQKNPTAFYLCASRDSKSETQYFGPGTRLLVL.

This clone was found a few times. Other nucleotide sequences in the sample specify the same CDR3. The CDR3 reads CASSFRETQYF. Written as DNA, the CDR3 is TGTGCCAGCAGCTTCCGAGAGACCCAGTACTTC. This chain connects TRBV7-2 to TRBJ2-5; D gene ambiguous. Trimming took off 3 bases at V and 4 bases at J, with 3 bases between the two ends. Germline CDR1 and CDR2: SGHTA and FQGNSA. The CDR3 is 11 amino acids.

This clone has just a few counts. The chain has TRBV9 and TRBJ2-1; 7 bases match TRBD2. Germline values: CDR1 SGDLS, CDR2 YYNGEE. The V gene end was trimmed by 0 bases and the J gene end by 0 bases; junction bases not matched to a gene: 6. CDR3 size: 17 residues. The CDR3 loop reads CASSVDGGGSSYNEQFF. CDR3 sequence (DNA): TGTGCCAGCAGCGTAGACGGCGGGGGATCCTCCTACAATGAGCAGTTCTTC.

V usage is TRBV14 and J usage is TRBJ2-3; tentative D call: TRBD2 (6 bases). The ends were cut back, 6 bases at V and 0 bases at J, with 7 bases in the middle. CDR1 is SGHDN, CDR2 FVKESK, per germline. The CDR3 loop spans 13 amino acids. The CDR3 DNA reads as TGTGCCAGCAGGCGGGGAAGCACAGATACGCAGTATTTT. Amino acid sequence: CASRRGSTDTQYF. Full variable domain (missing parts from reference TRBV14 and TRBJ2-3): EAGVTQFPSHSVIEKGQTVTLRCDPISGHDNLYWYRRVMGKEIKFLLHFVKESKQDESGMPNNRFLAERTGGTYSTLKVQPAELEDSGVYFCASRRGSTDTQYFGPGTRLTVL.

The CDR3 loop reads CASSPRTGGNSPLHF. Written as DNA, the CDR3 is TGTGCCAGCAGCCCCCGGACAGGAGGCAATTCACCCCTCCACTTT. This sequence joins TRBV9 and TRBJ1-6; the match to TRBD1 covers 7 bases. CDR3 length: 15 residues. Germline values: CDR1 SGDLS, CDR2 YYNGEE. Germline trimming cut 4 bases from V and 7 bases from J; bases unmatched to any gene: 8.

This clone has just a few counts. V is TRBV27 and J is TRBJ2-3, with TRBD1 matching over 7 bases. This CDR3 has 13 amino acids. V shed 7 bases, J shed 4 bases, and the junction held 5 bases outside the gene matches. CDR1 and CDR2 (germline): MNHEY, SMNVEV (reference sequence). The CDR3 nucleotides are TGTGCCAGCAACCCCCAGGGGGCAGATACGCAGTATTTT. It translates to CASNPQGADTQYF.

This clone was observed a handful of times. J is TRBJ2-2 and V is TRBV4-2; D gene uncertain. Looked up from germline, CDR1 is LGHNA and CDR2 is YNFKEQ. The V and J ends lost 0 bases and 6 bases respectively, with 11 bases between them. The CDR3 covers 15 residues. Here the CDR3 DNA reads TGTGCCAGCAGCCAAGAACACGACTCATCCGGGGAGCTGTTTTTT. This codes for CASSQEHDSSGELFF.

This clone was seen a handful of times. One end of the junction varies from germline; a read error may be responsible. This sequence joins TRBV5-1 and TRBJ2-1; D possibly corresponds to TRBD1 (7 bases). The CDR3 is made up of 13 amino acids. The germline gives CDR1 SGHRS, CDR2 YFSETQ. CDR3: CASGFQGGDEQFF. The CDR3 DNA reads TGCGCCAGCGGCTTCCAGGGGGGAGATGAGCAGTTCTTC.

The chain recombines TRBV29-1 with TRBJ1-4; 8 bases align to TRBD1. Germline CDR1 reads SQVTM; CDR2 reads ANQGSEA. This CDR3 has 17 amino acids. Trimming at V came to 7 bases and at J to 8 bases, leaving 21 bases not matched to a gene. In DNA, the CDR3 is TGCAGCGATTGGAAGGGCGATTCGGACAGGGTGAAGGAAAAACTGTTTTTT. As protein: CSDWKGDSDRVKEKLFF.

This clone was detected a few times. The chain is built from TRBV20-1 and TRBJ1-1; D is ambiguous. Germline assignment: CDR1 DFQATT and CDR2 SNEGSKA (reference sequence). The CDR3 loop spans 11 amino acids. Trimming removed 0 bases from V and 10 bases from J, with 9 bases in between. CDR3 loop: CSARDVVGAFF. The DNA of the CDR3 is TGCAGTGCTAGAGATGTAGTTGGAGCTTTCTTT.

This sequence joins TRBV5-1 and TRBJ1-5; D gene ambiguous. The germline gives CDR1 SGHRS, CDR2 YFSETQ. V was trimmed by 2 bases and J by 5 bases, leaving 8 bases between them. This CDR3 spans 13 amino acids. CDR3 nucleotides: TGCGCCAGCAGCTTTGGCGGAGATCAGCCCCAGCATTTT. Protein: CASSFGGDQPQHF.

The chain carries TRBV7-2 and TRBJ2-7; a weak D match, TRBD2 (7 bases). In germline, CDR1 is SGHTA, CDR2 FQGNSA. CDR3 length: 14 amino acids. V lost 0 bases, J lost 7 bases, and 13 bases lay in between. The CDR3 DNA follows: TGTGCCAGCAGCTTAGCGGGGGGGCCCTTGGAGCAGTACTTC. This sequence encodes CASSLAGGPLEQYF.

This clone turned up a few times. For the CDR3, the DNA is TGTGCCAGCGGGACGACAGGGAGCTCCTACGAGCAGTACTTC. This gives the protein CASGTTGSSYEQYF. This chain uses TRBV28 with TRBJ2-7; TRBD1 matches at 7 bases. V shed 8 bases and J 0 bases; nucleotides not matched to a gene: 7. The CDR3 contains 14 residues. Germline CDR1 is MDHEN and CDR2 is SYDVKM.

This chain uses TRBV6-6 with TRBJ2-1; D is uncertain. The germline V gene has CDR1 MNHNY and CDR2 SVGAGI (reference sequence). This CDR3 has 13 amino acids. V dropped 5 bases and J dropped 4 bases, with 9 bases sitting between them. The CDR3, as DNA: TGTGCCAGCAGTGTATACTTTTACAATGAGCAGTTCTTC. It yields the protein CASSVYFYNEQFF.

This clone was observed a few times. The gene calls are TRBV4-1 and TRBJ2-7; TRBD1 matches 9 bases. The V gene end was trimmed by 3 bases and the J gene end by 3 bases; junction bases not matched to a gene: 15. Germline V lookup: CDR1 MGHRA, CDR2 YSYEKL. The CDR3 is made up of 18 amino acids. CDR3 region: CASSQGIHRGRDVYEQYF. CDR3 DNA sequence: TGCGCCAGCAGCCAGGGGATTCACAGGGGGCGAGATGTCTACGAGCAGTACTTC.

The V and J genes are TRBV7-3 and TRBJ2-3, with a tentative D call TRBD2 (5 bases). CDR3 length equals 14 residues. Deletions cut 1 base from V and 5 bases from J, with 10 bases between. Germline V gene data show CDR1 as SGHTA and CDR2 as FQGTGA. CDR3 sequence reads: CASSLKARGDTQYF. The DNA for the CDR3 is TGTGCCAGCAGCTTAAAGGCCCGGGGAGATACGCAGTATTTT.

This clone was seen a few times. V usage is TRBV6-5 and J usage is TRBJ2-5, with 9 bases matching TRBD1. The J call is uncertain, as TRBJ2-7 better fits the DNA end. The CDR3 consists of 15 residues. Germline assignment: CDR1 MNHEY and CDR2 SVGAGI. The CDR3 DNA follows: TGTGCCAGCAACCCTACAGGGGGCATTACCTACGAGCAGTACTTC. Amino acids: CASNPTGGITYEQYF.

This clone was seen a handful of times. The chain employs TRBV11-2 and TRBJ2-2; tentative D call: TRBD1 (5 bases). Trimming shortened V by 4 bases and J by 5 bases, and 11 bases separated the two germline ends. CDR3 length: 14 residues. CDR1 is SGHAT and CDR2 is FQNNGV in the germline V gene. CDR3 loop: CASSSQGVTGELFF. Written as DNA, the CDR3 is TGTGCCAGCAGCTCCCAAGGGGTAACCGGGGAGCTGTTTTTT.